Following are 26 T cell receptor beta chains from one sample sequenced in a study of shared clonotypes between healthy human individuals. TCRdb's table, derived via immunoSEQ multiplex PCR, lists solely in-frame clones and lacks some. The sample contains roughly 1,600,000 clones, 98% of which appear only once. Sequenced material: naive CD4+ T cells sorted from blood. Sample subset: CD45RA+ positively selected. These receptors were obtained from a man aged 25 to 40 in good health.

This chain joins TRBV19 and TRBJ2-7, with 7 bases aligning to TRBD1. The CDR3 totals 12 residues. CDR1 LNHDA and CDR2 SQIVND come from the germline V gene (reference sequence). V dropped 5 bases and J dropped 3; count of bases not matched to a gene: 1. The CDR3 sequence: CASSQGVYEQYF. DNA of the CDR3: TGTGCCAGTAGTCAGGGGGTCTACGAGCAGTACTTC.

V is TRBV5-5 and J is TRBJ1-2; D not resolved. CDR1 and CDR2 from the germline V gene are SGHKS and YYEKEE (reference sequence). The length of the CDR3 is 12 residues. Trimming stripped 5 bases from V and 0 bases from J, with 5 bases between. CDR3: CASRLANYGYTF. The CDR3 DNA reads as TGTGCCAGCAGACTAGCTAACTATGGCTACACCTTC. Full variable domain (rest looked up from reference TRBV5-5 and TRBJ1-2): DAGVTQSPTHLIKTRGQQVTLRCSPISGHKSVSWYQQVLGQGPQFIFQYYEKEERGRGNFPDRFSARQFPNYSSELNVNALLLGDSALYLCASRLANYGYTFGSGTRLTVV.

The CDR3: CAARQGGTGELFF. CDR3 sequence (DNA): TGCGCCGCCAGACAGGGAGGGACCGGGGAGCTGTTTTTT. The chain uses TRBV10-2 and TRBJ2-2; possibly TRBD1 or TRBD2 for D (7 bases each). The V end lost 11 bases, the J end lost 5 bases, and 15 bases lay between the germline ends. The CDR3 has 13 amino acids. CDR1 and CDR2 from the germline V gene are WSHSY and SAAADI.

V is TRBV5-8 and J is TRBJ2-5; D remains ambiguous. V was clipped by 9 bases and J by 3 bases, with 18 bases between them. The CDR3 sequence is 14 residues long. CDR1 and CDR2 (germline): SGHTS, YDEGEE. CDR3 region: CATLTHYRKETQYF. CDR3 in DNA: TGTGCCACTCTAACCCACTACAGAAAAGAGACCCAGTACTTC.

The chain has TRBV28 and TRBJ2-7; D call uncertain. Germline V gene data show CDR1 as MDHEN and CDR2 as SYDVKM. The CDR3 sequence is 13 residues long. The V end was cut by 8 bases, the J end by 3 bases, with 14 bases between. The CDR3 DNA follows: TGTGCCAGCGTTGAGGAAAGAGACTACGAGCAGTACTTC. Translating it yields CASVEERDYEQYF.

CDR3 nucleotides: TGTGCCAGTCGGACAGGGGGTATGGAGAACACCATATATTTT. Residues: CASRTGGMENTIYF. The chain uses TRBV28 and TRBJ1-3, with 10 bases matching TRBD1. The germline gives CDR1 MDHEN, CDR2 SYDVKM. The J segment lost 7 bases and the V segment lost 9 bases, leaving 9 bases of the junction unmatched. This CDR3 has 14 amino acids.

The V gene is TRBV9, the J gene TRBJ1-1; D gene unclear. The CDR3 runs 14 residues. V gave up 4 bases and J gave up 1 base, with 11 bases separating them. Germline V gives CDR1 SGDLS, CDR2 YYNGEE. CDR3: CASSRITENTEAFF. DNA for the CDR3: TGTGCCAGCAGCCGGATTACAGAGAACACTGAAGCTTTCTTT.

CDR3 DNA: TGTGCCAGCAACTGGAGGCCCACCGGGGAGCTGTTTTTT. Translating it yields CASNWRPTGELFF. The chain employs TRBV28 and TRBJ2-2; weak D call: TRBD2 (5 bases). The V and J ends lost 7 bases and 4 bases respectively, with 10 bases between them. Germline V lookup: CDR1 MDHEN, CDR2 SYDVKM. The CDR3 covers 13 residues.

The rearrangement links TRBV2 to TRBJ2-1; D remains unclear. This CDR3 comprises 12 residues. Germline CDR1 SNHLY, CDR2 FYNNEI. The V end lost 8 bases, the J end lost 5 bases, and 10 bases lay between the germline ends. The DNA for the CDR3 is TGTGCCAGCTACCGTTACAACAATGAGCAGTTCTTC. Translating gives CASYRYNNEQFF.

This CDR3 is CASSPSMTSTYEQYF. The CDR3 DNA sequence: TGTGCCAGCAGCCCCTCGATGACCTCCACCTACGAGCAGTACTTC. This chain connects TRBV4-2 to TRBJ2-7; D is undetermined. Germline V lookup: CDR1 LGHNA, CDR2 YNFKEQ. The CDR3 has 15 amino acids. V shed 4 bases and J shed 2 bases, with 15 bases lying between them.

In this sample, this clone turned up once. V is TRBV2 and J is TRBJ2-3, with a tentative D call TRBD2 (5 bases). The germline CDR1 and CDR2 sequences are SNHLY and FYNNEI. This CDR3 comprises 16 residues. The ends were cut back, 7 bases at V and 0 bases at J, with 17 bases in the middle. The CDR3 DNA reads TGTGCCAGCATCCCCCGCGCTGGACTGAGCACAGATACGCAGTATTTT. Protein: CASIPRAGLSTDTQYF.

In regard to this clone: The sample contains more than one DNA sequence encoding this CDR3. The CDR3 nucleotides read TGTGCCAGCAGCTTAGTGTCAGGGGCTGGGGCCAACGTCCTGACTTTC. Its translation: CASSLVSGAGANVLTF. This rearrangement joins TRBV7-6 to TRBJ2-6; the D gene is possibly TRBD1 (6 bases). The CDR3 is made up of 16 amino acids. Germline V lookup: CDR1 SGHVS, CDR2 FNYEAQ. Trimming pared 1 base from V and 2 bases from J, leaving 9 bases between.

This clone was counted a single time. This chain's CDR3 is CARGDRPTEAFF. The CDR3 DNA sequence: TGTGCCAGAGGGGACAGGCCCACTGAAGCTTTCTTT. V usage is TRBV2 and J usage is TRBJ1-1; 8 bases agree with TRBD1. V dropped 9 bases and J dropped 4; count of bases not matched to a gene: 4. The CDR3 sequence is 12 residues long. The germline gives CDR1 SNHLY, CDR2 FYNNEI.

J is TRBJ2-2 and V is TRBV25-1; the D is unclear. Germline V lookup: CDR1 MGHDK, CDR2 SYGVNS. V lost 0 bases and J lost 7, with 3 bases in between. There are 12 residues in the CDR3. CDR3 sequence (DNA): TGTGCCAGCAGTGAATATCACGGGGAGCTGTTTTTT. This encodes CASSEYHGELFF.

V is TRBV27 and J is TRBJ1-1, with a weak D call TRBD1 (5 bases). V gave up 2 bases and J gave up 1 base, with 11 bases separating them. Germline CDR1 MNHEY, CDR2 SMNVEV (reference sequence). This CDR3 spans 15 amino acids. The DNA of the CDR3 is TGTGCCAGCAGTTTACAAGCAGGGAGGAACACTGAAGCTTTCTTT. Its protein product is CASSLQAGRNTEAFF.

This chain connects TRBV6-5 to TRBJ2-6; D gene ambiguous. CDR1 and CDR2 from the germline V gene are MNHEY and SVGAGI. Trimming shortened V by 0 bases and J by 5 bases, and 2 bases separated the two germline ends. This CDR3 spans 13 amino acids. CDR3 bases: TGTGCCAGCAGTTACTCCTGGGCCAACGTCCTGACTTTC. Amino acids: CASSYSWANVLTF.

V gene TRBV7-3 combines with J gene TRBJ2-1; TRBD2 aligns across 12 bases. Germline CDR1 SGHTA, CDR2 FQGTGA. The CDR3 is 15 residues long. Trimming took 5 bases from V and 6 from J; bases not matched to a gene: 5. CDR3 DNA: TGTGCCAGCAGCAGGACTAGCGGGGAGCTCAATGAGCAGTTCTTC. It encodes CASSRTSGELNEQFF.

The chain combines TRBV15 with TRBJ2-1; D not certain. The germline CDR1 and CDR2 sequences are LNHNV and YYDKDF (reference sequence). V lost 5 bases and J 6 bases, leaving 5 bases between the germline ends. The CDR3 sequence is 11 residues long. CDR3 loop: CATSVGNEQFF. CDR3 nucleotides: TGTGCCACCAGCGTCGGCAATGAGCAGTTCTTC.

CDR3 sequence reads: CASSLASGQETQYF. In DNA form, the CDR3 reads TGTGCCAGCAGCTTAGCCAGCGGGCAAGAGACCCAGTACTTC. This chain uses TRBV7-9 with TRBJ2-5; TRBD2 is a possible D gene (6 bases). The V and J ends lost 0 bases and 2 bases respectively, with 7 bases between them. This CDR3 has 14 residues. The germline gives CDR1 SEHNR, CDR2 FQNEAQ (reference sequence).

CDR3 sequence (DNA): TGCGCCAGCAGCCTGACTAGCGGAGACTACGAGCAGTACTTC. Its translation: CASSLTSGDYEQYF. This chain connects TRBV5-1 to TRBJ2-7; TRBD2 agrees at 9 bases. J was trimmed by 3 bases and V by 4 bases; bases with no gene match: 5. The germline V gene has CDR1 SGHRS and CDR2 YFSETQ. There are 14 residues in the CDR3.

This chain joins TRBV7-9 and TRBJ2-1; 8 positions agree with TRBD1. The ends lost 5 bases at V and 8 bases at J; junction bases unmatched: 17. Germline V gene lookup returns CDR1 SEHNR and CDR2 FQNEAQ (reference sequence). CDR3 length: 17 residues. CDR3 loop: CASSPRGIRTGPDEQFF. For the CDR3, the DNA is TGTGCCAGCAGCCCCCGCGGAATTAGGACAGGGCCTGATGAGCAGTTCTTC.

This clone was detected only once. CDR3 sequence (DNA): TGTGCCAGCAGCGTAGGAGTGGGGCTACCAGGGGGAGACGAGCAGTACTTC. This gives the protein CASSVGVGLPGGDEQYF. This chain uses TRBV9 with TRBJ2-7; 7 nucleotides agree with TRBD1. Germline lookup yields CDR1 SGDLS and CDR2 YYNGEE. V lost 0 bases to trimming and J lost 5 bases; unmatched junction nucleotides: 14. CDR3 length: 17 amino acids.

The chain has TRBV5-1 and TRBJ2-5, with D possibly being TRBD1 (5 bases). The CDR3 sequence is 13 residues long. The germline V and J ends were trimmed by 0 bases and 4 bases, with 7 bases remaining between them. The V gene's germline CDR1 is SGHRS and CDR2 YFSETQ. CDR3 region: CASSLVQGETQYF. CDR3 DNA: TGCGCCAGCAGCTTGGTCCAGGGAGAGACCCAGTACTTC. The full variable domain, completed using reference TRBV5-1 and TRBJ2-5, is KAGVTQTPRYLIKTRGQQVTLSCSPISGHRSVSWYQQTPGQGLQFLFEYFSETQRNKGNFPGRFSGRQFSNSRSEMNVSTLELGDSALYLCASSLVQGETQYFGPGTRLLVL.

The chain links TRBV29-1 to TRBJ2-2, with a weak D call TRBD1 (6 bases). V was cut by 6 bases and J by 3 bases, with 20 bases left in between. The CDR3 sequence is 16 residues long. From germline, CDR1 is SQVTM and CDR2 ANQGSEA. DNA for the CDR3: TGCAGCGTGCTTACATTTGACAGGTCGTACACCGGGGAGCTGTTTTTT. Translated, it gives CSVLTFDRSYTGELFF.

The V and J genes are TRBV5-1 and TRBJ2-1; D is perhaps TRBD1 (6 bases). Trimming cost V 3 bases and J 6 bases, with 22 bases left between them. This CDR3 has 17 amino acids. CDR1 and CDR2 (germline): SGHRS, YFSETQ. The CDR3: CASSSGGSALGGNEQFF. DNA of the CDR3: TGCGCCAGCAGCTCCGGCGGTAGCGCCCTAGGGGGCAATGAGCAGTTCTTC.

The chain employs TRBV7-8 and TRBJ2-2; the match to TRBD1 covers 7 bases. CDR1 and CDR2 from the germline V gene are SGHVS and FQNEAQ. This CDR3 has 15 amino acids. J was trimmed by 0 bases and V by 4 bases; bases with no gene match: 2. In DNA, the CDR3 is TGTGCCAGCAGCTCGCAGGGGGCGAACACCGGGGAGCTGTTTTTT. It codes for CASSSQGANTGELFF.